This T cell receptor (beta chain) was retrieved from a study of T cell responses to AZD1222 COVID-19 vaccine. This clone has a handful of counts. CDR1 is DFQATT, CDR2 SNEGSKA, per germline (reference sequence). CDR3 length equals 11 residues. Trimming shortened V by 3 bases and J by 7 bases, and 8 bases separated the two germline ends. Generated by immunoSEQ multiplex PCR, the TCRdb table keeps only in-frame clones and is missing some. The sample shows 140,000 to 150,000 clones, roughly 88% of them seen only once. The starting material was peripheral blood, obtained on day 0 of AZD1222 vaccination. This clonotype was obtained from an adult in good health. The gene calls are TRBV20-1 and TRBJ2-3; no clear D gene. Here the CDR3 reads CSASAVNTQYF. CDR3 DNA sequence: TGCAGTGCTAGCGCCGTGAATACGCAGTATTTT.